This is a list of T cell receptor beta chains from one sample in a study of blood T cell repertoires in COVID-19. Assay used: immunoSEQ multiplex PCR; TCRdb lists only in-frame clones, some missing. Among some 150,000 clones listed, approximately 86% were seen once. Sequencing was performed on peripheral blood. The receptors shown here come from a man between 70 and 80 years old with acute or convalescent COVID-19. CDR3s include the opening cysteine and the closing phenylalanine or tryptophan. Fields, in order: J gene, clone size, D gene, V gene, CDR3 protein, CDR3 DNA. A D gene is named only where the DNA matches it firmly. Clone sizes are given selectively: once, few, many, or a class where the clone is expanded.

TRBJ2-3,NA,TRBD2,TRBV7-2,CASSLLAGDSDTQYF,TGTGCCAGCAGCCTTCTAGCGGGAGACTCAGATACGCAGTATTTT
TRBJ2-3,NA,TRBD1,TRBV2,CASTQGARSYSQATDTQYF,TGTGCCAGCACCCAGGGGGCAAGGTCATATTCCCAGGCCACAGATACGCAGTATTTT
TRBJ1-1,NA,NA,TRBV20-1,CSARQMIEAFF,TGCAGTGCCAGACAGATGATTGAAGCTTTCTTT
TRBJ2-1,NA,TRBD2,TRBV28,CASSTGEREYNEQFF,TGTGCCAGCTCAACGGGGGAGCGGGAATACAATGAGCAGTTCTTC
TRBJ2-7,NA,NA,TRBV28,CASSTIRGTTHAYEQYF,TGTGCCAGCAGCACTATTAGGGGGACTACTCATGCCTACGAGCAGTACTTC
TRBJ1-4,NA,NA,TRBV5-5,CASSLGAGPTNEKLFF,TGTGCCAGCAGCTTGGGGGCAGGGCCAACTAATGAAAAACTGTTTTTT
TRBJ2-1,NA,NA,TRBV5-6,CASSLADEQFF,TGTGCCAGCAGCTTGGCGGATGAGCAGTTCTTC
TRBJ2-6,NA,NA,TRBV24-1,CATSDGGLAGANVLTF,TGTGCCACCAGTGATGGCGGTTTAGCTGGGGCCAACGTCCTGACTTTC
TRBJ1-2,NA,NA,TRBV5-1,CASSLLDSRNGYTF,TGCGCCAGCAGCTTGCTGGACAGCAGGAATGGCTACACCTTC
TRBJ1-6,NA,NA,TRBV7-2,CASSLAWGGNSPLHF,TGTGCCAGCAGCTTAGCGTGGGGGGGGAATTCACCCCTCCACTTT
TRBJ2-3,NA,NA,TRBV5-1,CASSLSGLGDTQYF,TGCGCCAGCAGCCTAAGCGGTTTGGGGGATACGCAGTATTTT
TRBJ2-2,NA,NA,TRBV9,CASSVDSRMNTGELFF,TGTGCCAGCAGCGTGGACAGCCGCATGAACACCGGGGAGCTGTTTTTT
TRBJ1-3,NA,TRBD1,TRBV19,CASSRPGQGHSGNTIYF,TGTGCCAGTAGTCGCCCGGGACAGGGGCACTCTGGAAACACCATATATTTT
TRBJ1-1,NA,TRBD1,TRBV28,CASRRQGYTEAFF,TGTGCCAGCAGACGACAGGGGTACACTGAAGCTTTCTTT
TRBJ2-7,NA,NA,TRBV5-1,CASSPSPQEEEQYF,TGCGCCAGCAGCCCCAGCCCGCAGGAGGAGGAGCAGTACTTC
TRBJ2-1,few,TRBD2,TRBV3-1/TRBV3-2,CASSGWTSGSNEQFF,TGTGCCAGCAGCGGCTGGACTAGCGGGAGTAATGAGCAGTTCTTC
TRBJ2-2,NA,TRBD2,TRBV7-2,CASSLRLAGGNTGELFF,TGTGCCAGCAGCTTAAGGCTAGCGGGAGGGAACACCGGGGAGCTGTTTTTT
TRBJ1-5,NA,NA,TRBV7-2,CASSFRSGGNQPQHF,TGTGCCAGCAGCTTTAGATCAGGGGGCAATCAGCCCCAGCATTTT
TRBJ2-7,NA,NA,TRBV5-6,CASSVDRYEQYF,TGTGCCAGCAGCGTAGACAGGTACGAGCAGTACTTC
TRBJ2-1,NA,NA,TRBV24-1,CATSDPTSTYNEQFF,TGTGCCACCAGTGACCCGACTAGTACCTACAATGAGCAGTTCTTC
TRBJ1-2,NA,NA,TRBV28,CASRGGTWYGYTF,TGTGCCAGCAGGGGCGGGACTTGGTATGGCTACACCTTC
TRBJ2-4,NA,NA,TRBV30,CAWGGAVAKNIQYF,TGTGCCTGGGGGGGAGCTGTAGCCAAAAACATTCAGTACTTC
TRBJ2-1,NA,NA,TRBV21-1,CASSKLVAGWDEQFF,TGTGCCAGCAGCAAATTGGTAGCGGGATGGGATGAGCAGTTCTTC
TRBJ1-1,NA,NA,TRBV29-1,CSVERGRVNTEAFF,TGCAGCGTTGAAAGGGGCCGGGTGAACACTGAAGCTTTCTTT
TRBJ1-2,NA,NA,TRBV6-5,CASRGDANYGYTF,TGTGCCAGCAGGGGAGACGCGAACTATGGCTACACCTTC
TRBJ2-7,NA,NA,TRBV10-2,CASRETGLSLRKQYF,TGCGCCAGCAGGGAGACAGGACTATCCCTACGAAAGCAGTACTTC
TRBJ1-6,NA,TRBD1,TRBV6-5,CASRSPGQGGSPLHF,TGTGCCAGCAGAAGTCCGGGACAGGGAGGTTCACCCCTCCACTTT
TRBJ2-7,NA,TRBD1,TRBV19,CASSGDRTSSYEQYF,TGTGCCAGTAGTGGGGACAGAACTAGCTCCTACGAGCAGTACTTC
TRBJ2-7,few,TRBD2,TRBV6-4,CASSALAEREAYEQYF,TGTGCCAGCAGTGCGCTAGCGGAGAGGGAGGCCTACGAGCAGTACTTC
TRBJ2-7,NA,TRBD2,TRBV23-1,CASSQIAGGSYEQYF,TGCGCCAGCAGTCAGATTGCGGGAGGGTCCTACGAGCAGTACTTC
TRBJ1-2,NA,NA,TRBV7-8,CASSPGGSYGYTF,TGTGCCAGCAGCCCTGGCGGGTCCTATGGCTACACCTTC
TRBJ2-5,few,TRBD1,TRBV4-1,CASSKPGQQETQYF,TGCGCCAGCAGCAAACCGGGACAGCAGGAGACCCAGTACTTC
TRBJ2-7,once,NA,TRBV4-3,CASSQGSQGRDEQYF,TGCGCCAGCAGCCAAGGATCGCAGGGTAGGGACGAGCAGTACTTC
TRBJ1-1,once,NA,TRBV19,CASSIGENTEAFF,TGTGCCAGTAGTATAGGCGAGAACACTGAAGCTTTCTTT
TRBJ2-1,NA,TRBD2,TRBV11-2,CASSLGSGRGYNEQFF,TGTGCCAGCAGCTTGGGTAGCGGGAGGGGGTACAATGAGCAGTTCTTC
TRBJ2-1,NA,TRBD2,TRBV5-1,CASKGTSRDNEQFF,TGCGCCAGCAAAGGGACTAGCAGGGACAATGAGCAGTTCTTC
TRBJ2-7,NA,TRBD1,TRBV15,CATSRDPGTEVNEQYF,TGTGCCACCAGCAGAGACCCAGGGACAGAGGTGAACGAGCAGTACTTC
TRBJ2-7,NA,NA,TRBV5-1,CASSAYQGAGPSYEQYF,TGCGCCAGCAGCGCGTACCAGGGAGCGGGCCCCTCCTACGAGCAGTACTTC
TRBJ2-1,NA,NA,TRBV9,CASSLSGGQQFF,TGTGCCAGCAGCCTCTCAGGGGGGCAGCAGTTCTTC
TRBJ2-7,few,TRBD1,TRBV5-4,CASSLGGQSDMGYEQYF,TGTGCCAGCAGCTTGGGGGGACAGTCGGATATGGGGTACGAGCAGTACTTC
TRBJ2-3,NA,TRBD1,TRBV29-1,CSVEGTGLGRSTDTQYF,TGCAGCGTTGAAGGGACAGGACTGGGTAGGTCCACAGATACGCAGTATTTT
TRBJ1-1,NA,NA,TRBV4-2,CASSQETGRGRNTEAFF,TGTGCCAGCAGCCAAGAGACGGGCAGGGGCCGGAACACTGAAGCTTTCTTT
TRBJ2-1,once,NA,TRBV7-3,CASSLAGVTYNEQFF,TGTGCCAGCAGCTTAGCGGGTGTGACCTACAATGAGCAGTTCTTC
TRBJ2-7,NA,TRBD2,TRBV3-1/TRBV3-2,CASSQSTSGTYEQYF,TGTGCCAGCAGCCAATCGACTAGCGGCACCTACGAGCAGTACTTC
TRBJ2-7,NA,NA,TRBV2,CASSGLQTYEQYF,TGTGCCAGCAGTGGACTGCAGACCTACGAGCAGTACTTC
TRBJ2-7,few,TRBD1,TRBV6-6,CASKGAGGSYEQYF,TGTGCCAGCAAGGGGGCAGGGGGATCCTACGAGCAGTACTTC
TRBJ1-5,once,NA,TRBV6-5,CASIRSGSRNQPQHF,TGTGCCAGCATCAGAAGCGGCAGCAGGAATCAGCCCCAGCATTTT
TRBJ2-5,NA,NA,TRBV24-1,CATSDLRGPYQETQYF,TGTGCCACCAGTGACCTCAGGGGACCGTACCAAGAGACCCAGTACTTC